This is a list of T cell receptor beta chains from one sample in a study of blood T cell repertoires in COVID-19. Clones were sequenced by immunoSEQ multiplex PCR, and TCRdb holds only the in-frame ones, with some missing. The table includes about 67,000 clones, roughly three quarters detected once. Material: peripheral blood. Every receptor here comes from a woman aged 55-69 years with acute or convalescent COVID-19. Each CDR3 is given with its conserved first and last residue. The D gene is left open where the match is weak. Where a row states a size, it is once, few, many or the class of an expanded clone; other rows omit it.

j_gene	len	abundance	d_gene	v_gene	CDR3aa	CDR3nt
TRBJ1-1	15	few	-	TRBV7-9	CASSLIRDGDTEAFF	TGTGCCAGCAGCTTAATCCGGGATGGGGACACTGAAGCTTTCTTT
TRBJ2-3	15	-	-	TRBV9	CASSVGNGGTDTQYF	TGTGCCAGCAGCGTAGGCAACGGGGGCACAGATACGCAGTATTTT
TRBJ2-1	15	-	-	TRBV5-1	CASSSDSSSYNEQFF	TGCGCCAGCAGCTCCGACTCGAGCTCCTACAATGAGCAGTTCTTC
TRBJ1-2	12	few	TRBD1	TRBV11-2	CASSDRDYGYTF	TGTGCCAGCAGCGACAGGGACTATGGCTACACCTTC
TRBJ1-1	12	-	-	TRBV4-1	CATRGGNTEAFF	TGCGCGACACGGGGGGGAAACACTGAAGCTTTCTTT
TRBJ2-7	15	-	-	TRBV19	CASSIEGSRRGEQYF	TGTGCCAGTAGTATAGAAGGGTCCCGGCGGGGTGAGCAGTACTTC
TRBJ2-2	16	once	-	TRBV5-1	CASSQDAAAGTGELFF	TGCGCCAGCAGCCAGGATGCAGCGGCGGGCACCGGGGAGCTGTTTTTT
TRBJ1-4	15	-	TRBD1	TRBV19	CASSFGTATNEKLFF	TGTGCCAGTAGTTTCGGGACAGCAACTAATGAAAAACTGTTTTTT
TRBJ2-3	13	-	-	TRBV12-3/TRBV12-4	CASTLGGTDTQYF	TGTGCCAGCACCCTCGGAGGCACAGATACGCAGTATTTT
TRBJ1-1	14	-	-	TRBV11-2	CASSPAGPSVEAFF	TGTGCCAGCAGCCCAGCAGGGCCCTCGGTGGAAGCTTTCTTT
TRBJ2-7	14	-	TRBD1	TRBV5-4	CASSLRTGRDEQYF	TGTGCCAGCAGCCTCAGGACAGGGCGGGACGAGCAGTACTTC
TRBJ2-5	13	-	-	TRBV12-3/TRBV12-4	CASSLSGVETQYF	TGTGCCAGCAGTTTATCAGGGGTGGAGACCCAGTACTTC
TRBJ1-1	13	-	-	TRBV5-6	CASSLTVNTEAFF	TGTGCCAGCAGCTTGACGGTGAACACTGAAGCTTTCTTT
TRBJ2-5	11	-	-	TRBV6-2/TRBV6-3	CASSYPSVPYF	TGTGCCAGCAGTTACCCCTCGGTGCCCTACTTC
TRBJ2-5	13	-	-	TRBV7-8	CASSLGFRETQYF	TGTGCCAGCAGCCTCGGGTTCCGAGAGACCCAGTACTTC
TRBJ1-6	14	-	TRBD1	TRBV27	CASSIGQDNSPLHF	TGTGCCAGCAGTATAGGACAGGATAATTCACCCCTCCACTTT
TRBJ1-6	14	-	TRBD1	TRBV5-6	CASSLVQGGSPLHF	TGTGCCAGCAGCTTGGTACAGGGGGGCTCACCCCTCCACTTT
TRBJ1-1	17	-	TRBD1	TRBV4-2	CASSQEELDRGHTEAFF	TGTGCCAGCAGCCAAGAGGAGTTGGACAGGGGGCATACTGAAGCTTTCTTT
TRBJ1-2	12	-	-	TRBV28	CASSFQDYGYTF	TGTGCCAGCAGTTTTCAGGACTATGGCTACACCTTC
TRBJ2-7	13	-	-	TRBV19	CASSTDRIYEQYF	TGTGCCAGTAGTACCGACAGGATCTACGAGCAGTACTTC
TRBJ2-2	16	-	TRBD1	TRBV24-1	CATSDHGDRNTGELFF	TGTGCCACCAGTGATCACGGGGACAGGAACACCGGGGAGCTGTTTTTT
TRBJ1-1	15	-	-	TRBV9	CASSVAAGLGTEAFF	TGTGCCAGCAGCGTAGCAGCGGGGCTTGGGACTGAAGCTTTCTTT
TRBJ1-1	14	-	TRBD1	TRBV6-5	CASNGDSMNTEAFF	TGTGCCAGCAACGGGGACAGCATGAACACTGAAGCTTTCTTT
TRBJ2-2	16	-	TRBD1	TRBV2	CASSARQGADTGELFF	TGTGCCAGCAGTGCCCGACAGGGGGCTGACACCGGGGAGCTGTTTTTT
TRBJ2-2	14	-	-	TRBV12-5	CASGLAGVPGELFF	TGTGCTAGTGGTTTGGCCGGGGTCCCCGGGGAGCTGTTTTTT
TRBJ2-7	15	-	-	TRBV2	CASTLGVGQGSSEYF	-
TRBJ2-2	15	few	-	TRBV19	CASSSRVANTGELFF	TGTGCCAGTAGCTCCCGGGTAGCGAACACCGGGGAGCTGTTTTTT
TRBJ1-4	14	-	TRBD1	TRBV6-5	CASSYYQGAGELFF	TGTGCCAGCAGTTACTACCAGGGGGCAGGAGAACTGTTTTTT
TRBJ1-2	13	-	-	TRBV3-1/TRBV3-2	CASSPQGEGGYTF	TGTGCCAGCAGCCCGCAAGGGGAAGGAGGCTACACCTTC
TRBJ1-2	15	-	-	TRBV9	CASSARTGGDYGYTF	TGTGCCAGCAGCGCCCGGACGGGGGGGGACTATGGCTACACCTTC
TRBJ2-5	15	-	-	TRBV18	CASSPSRGGQETQYF	TGTGCCAGCTCCCCTTCCCGGGGAGGACAAGAGACCCAGTACTTC
TRBJ2-5	17	-	TRBD2	TRBV5-1	CASSTGTSGRFQETQYF	TGCGCCAGCAGCACTGGGACTAGCGGGAGATTCCAAGAGACCCAGTACTTC
TRBJ2-3	15	-	-	TRBV7-3	CASSLRAGITDTQYF	TGTGCCAGCAGCTTACGGGCGGGAATCACAGATACGCAGTATTTT
TRBJ1-1	13	-	TRBD1	TRBV12-3/TRBV12-4	CASSFGQGSKAFF	TGTGCCAGCAGTTTCGGACAGGGGAGCAAAGCTTTCTTT
TRBJ1-1	15	once	TRBD1	TRBV5-1	CASSLATGLNTEAFF	TGCGCCAGCAGCTTGGCGACAGGGTTGAACACTGAAGCTTTCTTT
TRBJ1-1	12	once	-	TRBV12-3/TRBV12-4	CASTPTGFEAFF	TGTGCCAGCACCCCGACAGGATTTGAAGCTTTCTTT
TRBJ2-6	18	-	TRBD2	TRBV4-2	CASSQVGGGSSGANVLTF	TGTGCCAGCAGCCAAGTCGGGGGGGGATCCTCTGGGGCCAACGTCCTGACTTTC
TRBJ1-1	15	-	TRBD1	TRBV4-2	CASSQQGQRNTEAFF	TGTGCCAGCAGCCAACAGGGACAGAGGAACACTGAAGCTTTCTTT
TRBJ2-2	13	-	TRBD1	TRBV6-6	CASSDRVAGELFF	TGTGCCAGCAGTGACAGGGTTGCCGGGGAGCTGTTTTTT
TRBJ2-4	14	-	-	TRBV5-1	CASSPSSASRGEYF	TGCGCCAGCAGCCCCTCCTCGGCTTCCCGGGGAGAGTACTTC
TRBJ2-2	14	-	-	TRBV9	CASSVGGQAGELFF	TGTGCCAGCAGCGTGGGAGGACAGGCCGGGGAGCTGTTTTTT
TRBJ2-3	15	-	TRBD2	TRBV5-4	CASSLMGGSTDTQYF	TGTGCCAGCAGCTTAATGGGGGGGAGCACAGATACGCAGTATTTT
TRBJ1-2	14	-	-	TRBV5-1	CASSLSEGSGGYTF	TGCGCCAGCAGCCTTTCAGAGGGATCGGGTGGCTACACCTTC
TRBJ2-2	16	-	-	TRBV10-3	CAISNDDRSNTGELFF	TGTGCCATCAGTAATGATGACAGGTCGAACACCGGGGAGCTGTTTTTT
TRBJ2-1	13	-	-	TRBV3-1/TRBV3-2	CASSQTGYNEQFF	TGTGCCAGCAGCCAGACGGGGTACAATGAGCAGTTCTTC
TRBJ2-7	14	few	TRBD1	TRBV5-6	CASRLTGDLYEQYF	TGTGCCAGCAGATTGACAGGGGATCTCTACGAGCAGTACTTC
TRBJ1-2	13	-	-	TRBV10-1	CASSEGGSYGYTF	TGCGCCAGCAGTGAAGGGGGAAGCTATGGCTACACCTTC
TRBJ1-5	16	-	TRBD1	TRBV7-9	CASSLDRGNSNQPQHF	TGTGCCAGCAGCTTGGACAGGGGGAATAGCAATCAGCCCCAGCATTTT
TRBJ1-1	12	-	-	TRBV7-9	CASSLAGAEAFF	TGTGCCAGCAGCTTAGCGGGCGCTGAAGCTTTCTTT
TRBJ2-7	13	-	TRBD2	TRBV27	CASRAGEHYEQYF	TGTGCCAGCAGAGCGGGGGAACACTACGAGCAGTACTTC
TRBJ1-2	14	-	TRBD1	TRBV2	CASSGQGFHYGYTF	TGTGCCAGCAGTGGACAGGGCTTTCACTATGGCTACACCTTC
TRBJ1-2	15	-	TRBD1	TRBV3-1/TRBV3-2	CASSQVGQGYYGYTF	TGTGCCAGCAGCCAAGTGGGACAGGGTTACTATGGCTACACCTTC
TRBJ2-7	13	-	TRBD1	TRBV30	CAWAPGQGTEQYF	TGTGCCTGGGCACCGGGACAGGGGACCGAGCAGTACTTC
TRBJ1-5	15	-	-	TRBV5-6	CASSNQGIANQPQHF	TGTGCCAGCAGCAATCAGGGTATCGCCAATCAGCCCCAGCATTTT
TRBJ2-6	14	-	-	TRBV6-5	CASSTNLQTNVLTF	TGTGCCAGCAGCACTAACTTGCAAACCAACGTCCTGACTTTC
TRBJ1-1	13	-	-	TRBV4-2	CASSLSDSTEAFF	TGTGCCAGCAGCTTGTCGGACAGTACTGAAGCTTTCTTT
TRBJ2-1	13	-	-	TRBV6-5	CASEQGFTNEQFF	TGTGCCAGCGAACAGGGATTTACAAATGAGCAGTTCTTC
TRBJ2-2	14	once	TRBD1	TRBV10-3	CASRAGTGSGELFF	TGTGCCTCCCGCGCAGGGACAGGGTCCGGGGAGCTGTTTTTT
TRBJ2-5	15	-	TRBD2	TRBV13	CASSLTGLAGETQYF	TGTGCCAGCAGCTTAACCGGACTAGCGGGGGAGACCCAGTACTTC